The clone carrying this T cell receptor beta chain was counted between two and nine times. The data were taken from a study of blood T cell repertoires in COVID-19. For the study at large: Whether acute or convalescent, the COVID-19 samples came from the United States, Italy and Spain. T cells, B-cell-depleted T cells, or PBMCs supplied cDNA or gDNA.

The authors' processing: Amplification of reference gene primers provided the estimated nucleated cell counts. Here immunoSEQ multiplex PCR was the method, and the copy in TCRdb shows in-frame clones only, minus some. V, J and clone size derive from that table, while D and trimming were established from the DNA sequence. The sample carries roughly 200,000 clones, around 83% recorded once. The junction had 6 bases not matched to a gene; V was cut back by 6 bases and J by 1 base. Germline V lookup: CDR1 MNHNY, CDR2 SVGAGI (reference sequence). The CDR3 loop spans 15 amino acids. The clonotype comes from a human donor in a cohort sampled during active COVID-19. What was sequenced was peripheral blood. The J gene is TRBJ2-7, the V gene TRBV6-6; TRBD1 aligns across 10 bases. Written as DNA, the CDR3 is TGTGCCAGCAGGGATCGGACAGGGGGGTCCTACGAGCAGTACTTC. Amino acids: CASRDRTGGSYEQYF.